The rows below give T cell receptor beta chains drawn from one sample of a study of T cells after posttransplantation cyclophosphamide. Here immunoSEQ multiplex PCR was the method, and the copy in TCRdb shows in-frame clones only, minus some. Among about 66,000 clones, about 93% were seen once, and the ten largest hold about 3%. Sequencing was carried out using PBMCs. These receptors all come from a woman under 40 in good health and a related stem cell transplant donor. CDR3s include the opening cysteine and the closing phenylalanine or tryptophan. Fields, in order: V gene, clone size, CDR3 length, D gene, J gene, CDR3 DNA, CDR3 protein. D genes are given only for firm matches. Clone size is shown for a subset of rows, as once, few, many or a class of expanded clone.

>TRBV6-5|NA|14|TRBD1|TRBJ2-7
TGTGCCAGCCATAAGCCGGGACAGTCCTACGAGCAGTACTTC
CASHKPGQSYEQYF
>TRBV5-6|NA|12|NA|TRBJ2-7
TGTGCCAGCAGCTTTGGGACATATCCTCAGTACTTC
CASSFGTYPQYF
>TRBV29-1|NA|11|NA|TRBJ2-5
TGCAGCGCAGGGATGCGAGAGACCCAGTACTTC
CSAGMRETQYF
>TRBV6-4|NA|15|NA|TRBJ2-6
TGTGCCAGCAGTCCAGCGGGCTCTGGGGCCAACGTCCTGACTTTC
CASSPAGSGANVLTF
>TRBV27|NA|14|NA|TRBJ2-7
TGTGCCACCAAAAGGACAGCCACTACCTACGAGCAGTACTTC
CATKRTATTYEQYF
>TRBV4-3|NA|14|NA|TRBJ1-1
TGCGCCAGCAGCCAAGACGGAGGGAACACTGAAGCTTTCTTT
CASSQDGGNTEAFF
>TRBV7-7|NA|17|NA|TRBJ2-1
TGTGCCAGCAGGCCAGTCCTCCCCTGGGCGACAGACAATGAGCAGTTCTTC
CASRPVLPWATDNEQFF
>TRBV5-6|NA|12|NA|TRBJ1-1
TGTGCCAGCAGCGTCCGCTCCACTGAAGCTTTCTTT
CASSVRSTEAFF
>TRBV6-1|NA|15|TRBD1|TRBJ1-1
TGTGCCAGCAGTGAAAGAGGACAGGTATACACTGAAGCTTTCTTT
CASSERGQVYTEAFF
>TRBV6-5|NA|16|NA|TRBJ2-1
TGTGCCAGCAGTTACTCGCAACTAGGCTCCTACAATGAGCAGTTCTTC
CASSYSQLGSYNEQFF
>TRBV9|NA|15|TRBD2|TRBJ2-7
TGTGCCAGCAGCGTAGCTAGCGGGGGGTCTGACGAGCAGTACTTC
CASSVASGGSDEQYF
>TRBV28|NA|17|TRBD1|TRBJ1-1
TGTGCCAGCAGTTTGAGAGGGGGCGCAGGCGGGAACACTGAAGCTTTCTTT
CASSLRGGAGGNTEAFF
>TRBV1|NA|16|NA|TRBJ1-2
TGCACCAGCAGCCGTTTAAGGGGCAGGGGTAACTATGGCTACACCTTC
CTSSRLRGRGNYGYTF
>TRBV2|NA|15|NA|TRBJ1-5
TGTGCCAGCAGTCAGGGGAAAATGAGCAATCAGCCCCAGCATTTT
CASSQGKMSNQPQHF
>TRBV18|once|13|NA|TRBJ2-1
TGTGCCAGCTCACCACCGGTAGGGAATGAGCAGTTCTTC
CASSPPVGNEQFF
>TRBV19|NA|15|NA|TRBJ2-2
TGTGCCAGTAGTGGGTGGACAGTGAACACCGGGGAGCTGTTTTTT
CASSGWTVNTGELFF
>TRBV7-9|once|15|TRBD1|TRBJ2-7
TGTGCCAGCAGCTTCGGAGGGACAGGGGCCTACGAGCAGTACTTC
CASSFGGTGAYEQYF
>TRBV6-5|NA|13|TRBD2|TRBJ2-5
TGTGCCAGCAGTTACTGGGGGGGGGAGACCCAGTACTTC
CASSYWGGETQYF
>TRBV2|NA|14|NA|TRBJ2-7
TGTGCCAGCAGAGTGGGGGGGGGCAGCTACGAGCAGTACTTC
CASRVGGGSYEQYF
>TRBV14|NA|13|NA|TRBJ1-1
TGTGCCAGCAGCCAAACCCCAGGGTTTGAAGCTTTCTTT
CASSQTPGFEAFF
>TRBV11-2|once|15|NA|TRBJ2-7
TGTGCCAGCAGCTTAGATCGGCCGGTTACCTACGAGCAGTACTTC
CASSLDRPVTYEQYF
>TRBV27|NA|12|NA|TRBJ2-7
TGTGCCAGCAGGCAGAGCCGCTACGAGCAGTACTTC
CASRQSRYEQYF
>TRBV28|NA|15|NA|TRBJ1-1
TGTGCCAGCAGTTTAACAGGGACGGGGAACACTGAAGCTTTCTTT
CASSLTGTGNTEAFF
>TRBV10-3|NA|15|NA|TRBJ2-1
TGTGCCATCAGTGAGTCGGGGGACGGATACAATGAGCAGTTCTTC
CAISESGDGYNEQFF
>TRBV30|NA|13|NA|TRBJ1-4
TGTGCCTGGAGCAGGGGACGTGATGAAAAACTGTTTTTT
CAWSRGRDEKLFF